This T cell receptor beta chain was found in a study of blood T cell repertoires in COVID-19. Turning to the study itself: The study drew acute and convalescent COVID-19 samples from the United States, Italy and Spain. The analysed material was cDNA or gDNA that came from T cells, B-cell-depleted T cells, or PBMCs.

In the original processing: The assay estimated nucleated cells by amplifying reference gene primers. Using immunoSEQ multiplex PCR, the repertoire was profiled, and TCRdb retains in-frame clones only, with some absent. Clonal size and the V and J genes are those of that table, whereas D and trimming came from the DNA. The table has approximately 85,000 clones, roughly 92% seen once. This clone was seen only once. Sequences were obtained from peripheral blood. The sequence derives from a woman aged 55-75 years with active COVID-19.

CDR3 protein: CASRDTKQGAAFF. CDR3 bases: TGTGCCAGCAGAGACACTAAACAGGGGGCCGCTTTCTTT. This rearrangement joins TRBV7-9 to TRBJ1-1, with 9 bases fitting TRBD1. V lost 6 bases to trimming and J lost 11 bases; unmatched junction nucleotides: 10. The CDR3 is made up of 13 amino acids. Germline V gene lookup returns CDR1 SEHNR and CDR2 FQNEAQ (reference sequence).